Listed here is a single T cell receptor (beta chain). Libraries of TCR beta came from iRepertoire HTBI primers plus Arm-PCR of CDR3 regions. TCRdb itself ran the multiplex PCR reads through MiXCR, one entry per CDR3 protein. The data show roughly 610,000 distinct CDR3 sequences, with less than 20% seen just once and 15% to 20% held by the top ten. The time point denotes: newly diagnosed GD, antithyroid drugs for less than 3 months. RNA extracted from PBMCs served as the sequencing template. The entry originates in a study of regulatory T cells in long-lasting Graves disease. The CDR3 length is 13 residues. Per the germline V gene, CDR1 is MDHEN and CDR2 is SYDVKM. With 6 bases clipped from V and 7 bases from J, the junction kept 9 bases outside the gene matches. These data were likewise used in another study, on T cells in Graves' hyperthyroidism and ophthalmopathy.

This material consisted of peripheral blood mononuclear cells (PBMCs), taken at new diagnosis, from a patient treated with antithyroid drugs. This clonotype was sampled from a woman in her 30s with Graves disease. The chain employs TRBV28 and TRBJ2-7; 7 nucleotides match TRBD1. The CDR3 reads CASRNDRVGEQYF. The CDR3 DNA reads TGTGCCAGCAGAAACGACAGGGTCGGGGAGCAGTACTTC.